The sequence of this T cell receptor beta chain was determined in a study of vaccination effects on CD4 cells after COVID-19. For the study at large: At 16 days and at one week before vaccination, samples were given by two convalescent patients.

Germline assignment: CDR1 SGDLS and CDR2 YYNGEE. CDR3 length: 14 amino acids. V was cut by 1 base and J by 0 bases, with 4 bases left in between. Notes on the study in general: Relatively few convalescent patients took part in the study, which had no early post-infection timepoints. The study found marked clonal contraction of infection- and vaccine-induced clones late after vaccination.

Clones were read by immunoSEQ multiplex PCR, and TCRdb kept only the in-frame ones, dropping some. The sample holds 60,000 to 75,000 clones; roughly 73% are singletons and the top ten take about 5%. This clone was counted a few times. What it recognizes is unknown. Antigen-specific CD4+ T cells were expanded with viral peptide pools in the ViraFEST assay before sequencing. Following culture for about 11 days, CD4+ T cells were isolated. The infection with SARS-CoV-2 (confirmed by PCR) occurred in this person between March and December 2020. This TCR was sampled from a human donor who had a prior SARS-CoV-2 infection. The input for sequencing was CD4+ T cells from PBMCs cultured with HIV peptides, taken before COVID-19 vaccination. Stated subset: HIV-1 Nef peptide pool negative control/reference culture. V is TRBV9 and J is TRBJ2-2; D is ambiguous. Here the CDR3 reads CASSVTSNTGELFF. In nucleotides, the CDR3 is TGTGCCAGCAGCGTAACTTCGAACACCGGGGAGCTGTTTTTT.